A selection of T cell receptor beta chains follows, all from one sample in a study of T cell responses to AZD1222 COVID-19 vaccine. This table comes from immunoSEQ multiplex PCR, and its TCRdb copy is limited to in-frame clones, with some not included. The table has 100,000 or so clones, around 87% seen once; the top ten hold 15%. The sequencing here drew on peripheral blood, taken on day 0 of AZD1222 vaccination. These receptors were collected from an adult in good health. The CDR3 runs from the conserved cysteine through the conserved F or W. The order of the fields is D gene, CDR3 length, clone size, V gene, J gene, CDR3 protein, CDR3 DNA. A D gene is named only where the DNA matches it firmly. The size of a clone is reported for some rows only, either as once, few or many, or as a class for expanded clones.

d_call: TRBD2
cdr3_length: 15
clone_size: NA
v_call: TRBV9
j_call: TRBJ2-5
cdr3_aa: CASSVAAGGGETQYF
cdr3_nt: TGTGCCAGCAGCGTAGCAGCGGGGGGAGGAGAGACCCAGTACTTC

d_call: NA
cdr3_length: 13
clone_size: NA
v_call: TRBV2
j_call: TRBJ2-5
cdr3_aa: CASSRGGGETQYF
cdr3_nt: TGTGCCAGCAGCAGGGGAGGAGGGGAGACCCAGTACTTC

d_call: TRBD2
cdr3_length: 16
clone_size: NA
v_call: TRBV6-1
j_call: TRBJ2-2
cdr3_aa: CASSEAVIAGTGELFF
cdr3_nt: TGTGCCAGCAGTGAAGCGGTAATAGCGGGTACCGGGGAGCTGTTTTTT

d_call: TRBD1
cdr3_length: 14
clone_size: NA
v_call: TRBV5-1
j_call: TRBJ1-2
cdr3_aa: CASSLAWDSYGYTF
cdr3_nt: TGCGCCAGCAGCTTGGCCTGGGACAGCTATGGCTACACCTTC

d_call: NA
cdr3_length: 14
clone_size: NA
v_call: TRBV3-1/TRBV3-2
j_call: TRBJ1-1
cdr3_aa: CASNQGWADTEAFF
cdr3_nt: TGTGCCAGCAATCAGGGATGGGCGGACACTGAAGCTTTCTTT

d_call: TRBD1
cdr3_length: 16
clone_size: NA
v_call: TRBV7-9
j_call: TRBJ2-7
cdr3_aa: CASSLLIRDRVYEQYF
cdr3_nt: TGTGCCAGCAGCTTGCTTATCCGGGACAGGGTATACGAGCAGTACTTC

d_call: NA
cdr3_length: 12
clone_size: few
v_call: TRBV30
j_call: TRBJ1-2
cdr3_aa: CAWNAGFGGYTF
cdr3_nt: TGTGCCTGGAACGCAGGTTTTGGTGGCTACACCTTC

d_call: NA
cdr3_length: 14
clone_size: NA
v_call: TRBV18
j_call: TRBJ1-1
cdr3_aa: CASSPPRARTLAFF
cdr3_nt: TGTGCCAGCTCACCACCGCGGGCCCGAACCTTAGCTTTCTTT

d_call: TRBD1
cdr3_length: 14
clone_size: NA
v_call: TRBV6-5
j_call: TRBJ2-7
cdr3_aa: CASRRDRVSYEQYF
cdr3_nt: TGTGCCAGCAGGCGGGACAGGGTATCCTACGAGCAGTACTTC

d_call: NA
cdr3_length: 15
clone_size: NA
v_call: TRBV30
j_call: TRBJ1-5
cdr3_aa: CAWSFALGGEGPQHF
cdr3_nt: TGTGCCTGGAGTTTCGCCCTGGGGGGAGAGGGGCCCCAGCATTTT

d_call: TRBD1
cdr3_length: 15
clone_size: NA
v_call: TRBV5-1
j_call: TRBJ2-3
cdr3_aa: CASSYGTGGTDTQYF
cdr3_nt: TGCGCCAGCAGCTACGGGACAGGAGGCACAGATACGCAGTATTTT

d_call: TRBD1
cdr3_length: 15
clone_size: NA
v_call: TRBV2
j_call: TRBJ1-6
cdr3_aa: CASSGDRGPVSPLHF
cdr3_nt: TGTGCCAGCAGTGGCGACAGGGGACCGGTTTCACCCCTCCACTTT

d_call: TRBD1
cdr3_length: 13
clone_size: NA
v_call: TRBV18
j_call: TRBJ1-6
cdr3_aa: CATTGTGLSPLHF
cdr3_nt: TGTGCCACGACCGGGACAGGACTATCACCCCTCCACTTT

d_call: NA
cdr3_length: 15
clone_size: once
v_call: TRBV2
j_call: TRBJ1-5
cdr3_aa: CASSQTYLSNQPQHF
cdr3_nt: TGTGCCAGCAGTCAAACATACCTTAGCAATCAGCCCCAGCATTTT

d_call: NA
cdr3_length: 16
clone_size: NA
v_call: TRBV10-1
j_call: TRBJ1-3
cdr3_aa: CASRYTPNSSGNTIYF
cdr3_nt: TGCGCCAGCAGATATACCCCCAATAGCTCTGGAAACACCATATATTTT

d_call: NA
cdr3_length: 16
clone_size: NA
v_call: TRBV30
j_call: TRBJ1-2
cdr3_aa: CAWSLYAGGPNYGYTF
cdr3_nt: TGTGCCTGGAGCCTTTACGCCGGTGGTCCCAACTATGGCTACACCTTC

d_call: NA
cdr3_length: 14
clone_size: NA
v_call: TRBV29-1
j_call: TRBJ2-1
cdr3_aa: CSVEKGKHSNEQFF
cdr3_nt: TGCAGCGTTGAAAAGGGTAAACACTCCAATGAGCAGTTCTTC

d_call: NA
cdr3_length: 14
clone_size: NA
v_call: TRBV25-1
j_call: TRBJ1-3
cdr3_aa: CASIPQGSGNTIYF
cdr3_nt: TGTGCCAGCATCCCACAGGGAAGTGGAAACACCATATATTTT

d_call: NA
cdr3_length: 14
clone_size: NA
v_call: TRBV5-4
j_call: TRBJ1-4
cdr3_aa: CASSLAGVAEKLFF
cdr3_nt: TGTGCCAGCAGCTTGGCCGGGGTGGCTGAAAAACTGTTTTTT

d_call: NA
cdr3_length: 16
clone_size: few
v_call: TRBV3-1/TRBV3-2
j_call: TRBJ1-4
cdr3_aa: CASSQGWTPPNEKLFF
cdr3_nt: TGTGCCAGCAGCCAAGGATGGACACCACCGAATGAAAAACTGTTTTTT

d_call: TRBD1
cdr3_length: 16
clone_size: NA
v_call: TRBV9
j_call: TRBJ1-3
cdr3_aa: CASSVEPGGTGNTIYF
cdr3_nt: TGTGCCAGCAGCGTAGAGCCAGGGGGTACTGGAAACACCATATATTTT

d_call: NA
cdr3_length: 15
clone_size: NA
v_call: TRBV5-4
j_call: TRBJ1-6
cdr3_aa: CASSLASGQASPLHF
cdr3_nt: TGTGCCAGCAGCTTGGCGTCAGGCCAGGCTTCACCCCTCCACTTT

d_call: TRBD2
cdr3_length: 13
clone_size: NA
v_call: TRBV12-3/TRBV12-4
j_call: TRBJ2-7
cdr3_aa: CASRLSGSDEQYF
cdr3_nt: TGTGCCAGCAGACTTAGCGGGAGTGACGAGCAGTACTTC

d_call: TRBD1
cdr3_length: 14
clone_size: NA
v_call: TRBV5-1
j_call: TRBJ1-1
cdr3_aa: CASSPQGAGTEAFF
cdr3_nt: TGCGCCAGCAGCCCTCAGGGGGCCGGCACTGAAGCTTTCTTT

d_call: NA
cdr3_length: 16
clone_size: once
v_call: TRBV11-3
j_call: TRBJ1-1
cdr3_aa: CASSQNNRGGNTEAFF
cdr3_nt: TGTGCCAGCAGCCAAAATAACCGGGGGGGGAACACTGAAGCTTTCTTT

d_call: NA
cdr3_length: 12
clone_size: few
v_call: TRBV19
j_call: TRBJ1-6
cdr3_aa: CASSSHNSPLHF
cdr3_nt: TGTGCCAGTAGTTCTCATAATTCACCCCTCCACTTT

d_call: NA
cdr3_length: 15
clone_size: NA
v_call: TRBV6-5
j_call: TRBJ1-3
cdr3_aa: CASGSTGNSGNTIYF
cdr3_nt: TGTGCCAGCGGATCGACAGGCAACTCTGGAAACACCATATATTTT

d_call: NA
cdr3_length: 13
clone_size: NA
v_call: TRBV7-9
j_call: TRBJ2-5
cdr3_aa: CASSFAGQETQYF
cdr3_nt: TGTGCCAGCAGCTTCGCCGGGCAAGAGACCCAGTACTTC